This TCR beta chain came from a study of blood T cell repertoires in COVID-19. Study overall: COVID-19 samples collected from the United States, Italy and Spain covered acute and convalescent phases. PBMCs, B-cell-depleted T cells, or T cells provided the cDNA or gDNA that made up the material.

As handled by the study authors: Researchers report that nucleated cell counts were estimated from reference gene primer amplification. Assay: immunoSEQ multiplex PCR; the TCRdb copy retains only in-frame clones and omits some. The V and J calls and clone size were taken over from that table, and D and trimming were inferred from the DNA. The sample has 130,000 to 150,000 clones, over 80% seen once; the top ten hold roughly 6.6%. This CDR3 comprises 13 residues. Germline V gives CDR1 LNHDA, CDR2 SQIVND (reference sequence). The V end lost 3 bases, the J end lost 1 base, and 7 bases lay between the germline ends. This clone was detected only a few times.

The sequencing input was peripheral blood. The receptor's source is a man older than 75 with acute or convalescent COVID-19. The chain couples TRBV19 to TRBJ2-7, with D perhaps matching TRBD1 (5 bases). The CDR3 is CASSIQGSYEQYF. In DNA form, the CDR3 reads TGTGCCAGTAGTATCCAGGGTTCCTACGAGCAGTACTTC.